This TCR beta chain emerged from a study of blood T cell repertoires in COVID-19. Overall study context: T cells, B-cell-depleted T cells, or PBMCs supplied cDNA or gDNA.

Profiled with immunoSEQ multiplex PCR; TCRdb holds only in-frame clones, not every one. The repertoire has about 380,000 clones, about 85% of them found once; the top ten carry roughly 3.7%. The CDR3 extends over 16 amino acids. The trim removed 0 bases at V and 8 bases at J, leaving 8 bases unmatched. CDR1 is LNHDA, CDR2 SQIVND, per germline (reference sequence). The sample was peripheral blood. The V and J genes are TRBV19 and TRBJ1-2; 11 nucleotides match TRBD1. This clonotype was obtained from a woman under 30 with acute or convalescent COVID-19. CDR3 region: CASSIDHWDRGFGYTF. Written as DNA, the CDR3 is TGTGCCAGTAGTATAGATCACTGGGACAGGGGGTTCGGCTACACCTTC.